These T cell receptor beta chains were read from a single sample in a study of control samples from healthy donors and cancer patients. The data were produced by immunoSEQ multiplex PCR, yet TCRdb's version contains in-frame clones alone and is incomplete. The sample holds 100,000 or so clones, roughly 78% seen once. The sequencing input was blood. The receptors were sampled from an older woman in good health. Both conserved end residues are part of each CDR3. Each record gives: D gene, J gene, clone size, V gene, CDR3 DNA, CDR3 protein. D genes are given only for firm matches. Clone sizes are given selectively: once, few, many, or a class where the clone is expanded.

D gene: NA; J gene: TRBJ1-1; clone size: NA; V gene: TRBV28; CDR3 DNA: TGTGCCAGCAGTTTTGCCCTGACAGGTGTTAATGAAGCTTTCTTT; CDR3 protein: CASSFALTGVNEAFF
D gene: NA; J gene: TRBJ1-6; clone size: NA; V gene: TRBV4-3; CDR3 DNA: TGCGCCAGTAGGACGGGGGGCAATGTGGATTCACCCCTCCACTTT; CDR3 protein: CASRTGGNVDSPLHF
D gene: NA; J gene: TRBJ2-1; clone size: NA; V gene: TRBV6-2/TRBV6-3; CDR3 DNA: TGTGCCAGCAGTTACTCCCCATCGGGGCAGGGGCGGGTGGACAATGAGCAGTTCTTC; CDR3 protein: CASSYSPSGQGRVDNEQFF
D gene: TRBD1; J gene: TRBJ2-5; clone size: NA; V gene: TRBV2; CDR3 DNA: TGTGCCAGCAGTTACGGACAGGGTGAGACCCAGTACTTC; CDR3 protein: CASSYGQGETQYF
D gene: TRBD1; J gene: TRBJ2-7; clone size: NA; V gene: TRBV18; CDR3 DNA: TGTGCCAGCGCCCGTGGACAGGGATACGAGCAGTACTTC; CDR3 protein: CASARGQGYEQYF
D gene: TRBD2; J gene: TRBJ2-5; clone size: NA; V gene: TRBV5-4; CDR3 DNA: TGTGCCAGCAGCACTTCGGGACTAGTGTTTCAAGAGACCCAGTACTTC; CDR3 protein: CASSTSGLVFQETQYF
D gene: TRBD1; J gene: TRBJ1-6; clone size: NA; V gene: TRBV5-4; CDR3 DNA: TGTGCCAGCAGTTTACCGGGACAGGGGCCACCCCTCCACTTT; CDR3 protein: CASSLPGQGPPLHF
D gene: TRBD1; J gene: TRBJ1-1; clone size: NA; V gene: TRBV29-1; CDR3 DNA: TGCAGCGCCGACAGGGGGCTTGGAGACACTGAAGCTTTCTTT; CDR3 protein: CSADRGLGDTEAFF
D gene: NA; J gene: TRBJ1-1; clone size: NA; V gene: TRBV9; CDR3 DNA: TGTGCCAGCAGCCCCGGCACCTTTCAGAATGAAGCTTTCTTT; CDR3 protein: CASSPGTFQNEAFF
D gene: TRBD1; J gene: TRBJ1-6; clone size: few; V gene: TRBV14; CDR3 DNA: TGTGCCAGCAGCGGACAGGGTTACTATAATTCACCCCTCCACTTT; CDR3 protein: CASSGQGYYNSPLHF
D gene: NA; J gene: TRBJ2-1; clone size: NA; V gene: TRBV12-3/TRBV12-4; CDR3 DNA: TGTGCCAGCAGCCGTAGCGGACTCGATTCGCAGTTCTTC; CDR3 protein: CASSRSGLDSQFF
D gene: NA; J gene: TRBJ1-2; clone size: NA; V gene: TRBV5-8; CDR3 DNA: TGTGCCAGCAGCTTGAACGGAGGGGCTAACTATGGCTACACCTTC; CDR3 protein: CASSLNGGANYGYTF
D gene: TRBD1; J gene: TRBJ1-1; clone size: NA; V gene: TRBV19; CDR3 DNA: TGTGCCAGCGGGCCTAGACAGGGGGGGTTTGAAGCTTTCTTT; CDR3 protein: CASGPRQGGFEAFF
D gene: TRBD2; J gene: TRBJ2-5; clone size: NA; V gene: TRBV5-4; CDR3 DNA: TGTGCCAGCAGCTTGGCACTAGCGGGAGGGATAGGGGAGACCCAGTACTTC; CDR3 protein: CASSLALAGGIGETQYF
D gene: NA; J gene: TRBJ2-3; clone size: NA; V gene: TRBV11-2; CDR3 DNA: TGTGCCAGCAGCGTCAATCCCCAGGGCACAGATACGCAGTATTTT; CDR3 protein: CASSVNPQGTDTQYF
D gene: TRBD2; J gene: TRBJ2-7; clone size: NA; V gene: TRBV18; CDR3 DNA: TGTGCCAGCTCACCAGTCGCGGGAGGGTCCGAGCAGTACTTC; CDR3 protein: CASSPVAGGSEQYF
D gene: NA; J gene: TRBJ1-2; clone size: NA; V gene: TRBV5-8; CDR3 DNA: TGTGCCAGCAGCTTGCCACGGGGAAGTTCTGGGACTAACTATGGCTACACCTTC; CDR3 protein: CASSLPRGSSGTNYGYTF
D gene: TRBD1; J gene: TRBJ1-2; clone size: NA; V gene: TRBV5-1; CDR3 DNA: TGCGCCAGCAGCTTTCAACCCCGGGACAGTTTTCTCTATGGCTACACCTTC; CDR3 protein: CASSFQPRDSFLYGYTF
D gene: NA; J gene: TRBJ2-2; clone size: NA; V gene: TRBV19; CDR3 DNA: TGTGCCACTCGTCGGGTGGCGAACACCGGGGAGCTGTTTTTT; CDR3 protein: CATRRVANTGELFF
D gene: NA; J gene: TRBJ1-1; clone size: NA; V gene: TRBV6-5; CDR3 DNA: TGTGCCAGCAGACCCGCTGTTGGCACTGAAGCTTTCTTT; CDR3 protein: CASRPAVGTEAFF
D gene: NA; J gene: TRBJ2-1; clone size: NA; V gene: TRBV5-1; CDR3 DNA: TGCGCCAGCAGCTTGGACGGGGTTGGATACAATGAGCAGTTCTTC; CDR3 protein: CASSLDGVGYNEQFF
D gene: NA; J gene: TRBJ2-4; clone size: NA; V gene: TRBV20-1; CDR3 DNA: TGCAGTGCTAGTGGGGTGTCGGCAGCCAAAAACATTCAGTACTTC; CDR3 protein: CSASGVSAAKNIQYF
D gene: TRBD1; J gene: TRBJ2-2; clone size: few; V gene: TRBV11-3; CDR3 DNA: TGTGCCAGCAGCTTCACGACAGGGGACGGGGCCGGGGAGCTGTTTTTT; CDR3 protein: CASSFTTGDGAGELFF
D gene: NA; J gene: TRBJ1-1; clone size: NA; V gene: TRBV7-9; CDR3 DNA: TGTGCCAGCAGCACCCGACAGGCGAACACTGAAGCTTTCTTT; CDR3 protein: CASSTRQANTEAFF
D gene: TRBD1; J gene: TRBJ1-1; clone size: once; V gene: TRBV15; CDR3 DNA: TGTGCCACCAGCAGCAAGACAGGGGGAAACACTGAAGCTTTCTTT; CDR3 protein: CATSSKTGGNTEAFF
D gene: NA; J gene: TRBJ1-1; clone size: NA; V gene: TRBV2; CDR3 DNA: TGTGCCAGCAGTGAATCCAGGGGAGTCACTGAAGCTTTCTTT; CDR3 protein: CASSESRGVTEAFF
D gene: TRBD1; J gene: TRBJ1-5; clone size: NA; V gene: TRBV19; CDR3 DNA: TGTGCCAGTAGTACCCAAGGACAGGGATCAGGCAGCAATCAGCCCCAGCATTTT; CDR3 protein: CASSTQGQGSGSNQPQHF
D gene: NA; J gene: TRBJ1-3; clone size: NA; V gene: TRBV11-3; CDR3 DNA: TGTGCCAGCAGCCCCGGAGGAGGTGGAAACACCATATATTTT; CDR3 protein: CASSPGGGGNTIYF
D gene: NA; J gene: TRBJ2-1; clone size: NA; V gene: TRBV12-3/TRBV12-4; CDR3 DNA: TGTGCCAGCAGTTCGGGGGAGCAGTTCTTC; CDR3 protein: CASSSGEQFF
D gene: NA; J gene: TRBJ1-5; clone size: NA; V gene: TRBV28; CDR3 DNA: TGTGCCAGCAGTTTTCAGGGAAGTAGCAATCAGCCCCAGCATTTT; CDR3 protein: CASSFQGSSNQPQHF